This T cell receptor beta chain was recorded in a study of healthy donors' naive CD4 and CD8 T cells. This CDR3 region has 11 residues. With 5 bases removed from V and 4 bases from J, the gap between germline ends came to 8 bases. Looked up from germline, CDR1 is SQVTM and CDR2 is ANQGSEA. Findings of the study overall: Positive CDR3 charge linked to CD4+ cells, negative to CD8+ cells.

Remarks on this clonotype: Antigen specificity is unknown.

TCR libraries were built from 500 to 600 ng of total RNA by linear amplification. TCRdb called the reads again in MiXCR, with one record for every CDR3 protein. The table lists approximately 180,000 distinct CDR3 sequences, 65% to 80% of them singletons, with less than 2.5% in the top ten. Sorting defined naive CD4+ as CD4+CD8-CD45RO-CD45RA+ and naive CD8+ as CD8+CD4-CD45RA+CD27bright. The rearrangement joins TRBV29-1 to TRBJ1-1; D call uncertain. Material: naive CD4+ and CD8+ T cells sorted from blood, pooled from several donors. This receptor was identified in a pool of human donors in good health; the sample pools cells from several healthy donors. CDR3 protein: CSVPDGTEAFF. The CDR3 DNA reads TGCAGCGTTCCGGATGGCACTGAAGCTTTCTTT.